What follows are 8 T cell receptor beta chains derived from one specimen sequenced in a study of blood T cell repertoires in COVID-19. Assay used: immunoSEQ multiplex PCR; TCRdb lists only in-frame clones, some missing. Here the sample spans 270,000 or so clones, around 82% being singletons. The sequenced sample was peripheral blood. These receptor sequences come from a woman aged 18-30 years with acute or convalescent COVID-19.

The chain is built from TRBV28 and TRBJ2-3; 12 positions agree with TRBD2. V shed 6 bases and J 0 bases; nucleotides not matched to a gene: 13. Germline values: CDR1 MDHEN, CDR2 SYDVKM. The CDR3 runs to 19 residues. The CDR3 is CASRYGLAGILTSTDTQYF. CDR3 DNA sequence: TGTGCCAGCAGATACGGACTAGCGGGAATCCTCACTAGCACAGATACGCAGTATTTT.

The rearrangement uses TRBV29-1 and TRBJ2-6, with D tentatively TRBD1 (5 bases). V was pared by 6 bases and J by 4 bases, with 16 bases between. The germline CDR1 and CDR2 sequences are SQVTM and ANQGSEA. CDR3 length: 15 amino acids. CDR3 sequence: CSVAGLGSGANVLTF. CDR3 nucleotides: TGCAGCGTCGCAGGGTTGGGGTCCGGGGCCAACGTCCTGACTTTC.

The chain joins TRBV11-2 to TRBJ2-7, with 7 bases identical to TRBD1. Germline assignment: CDR1 SGHAT and CDR2 FQNNGV. This CDR3 has 13 residues. Germline trimming cut 3 bases from V and 3 bases from J; bases unmatched to any gene: 2. CDR3: CASSFAGGYEQYF. The CDR3 bases are TGTGCCAGCAGCTTCGCAGGGGGCTACGAGCAGTACTTC.

V gene TRBV4-3 combines with J gene TRBJ2-7, with a weak D call TRBD2 (6 bases). Germline V gene data show CDR1 as LGHNA and CDR2 as YSLEER. The CDR3 runs to 14 residues. With 4 bases removed from V and 2 bases from J, the gap between germline ends came to 12 bases. CDR3 sequence reads: CASSPWRGPYEQYF. DNA for the CDR3: TGCGCCAGCAGCCCCTGGAGGGGACCCTACGAGCAGTACTTC.

This clone was seen at least ten times. The gene calls are TRBV6-8 and TRBJ2-2; D is unresolved. The CDR3 length is 14 residues. The germline CDR1 and CDR2 sequences are MNHGY and SAAAGT. V shed 10 bases and J shed 0 bases, with 12 bases lying between them. CDR3 nucleotides: TGTGCCAACGTTCCTCGGTCGAACACCGGGGAGCTGTTTTTT. The encoded protein is CANVPRSNTGELFF.

A few counts support this clone. V is TRBV6-1 and J is TRBJ2-1, with D perhaps TRBD2 (6 bases). Trimming took off 2 bases at V and 0 bases at J, with 11 bases between the two ends. The CDR3 is 16 residues long. From germline, CDR1 is MNHNS and CDR2 SASEGT. The CDR3 loop is CASSEQGLSSYNEQFF. The CDR3 bases are TGTGCCAGCAGTGAACAGGGACTGAGCTCCTACAATGAGCAGTTCTTC.

V usage is TRBV19 and J usage is TRBJ2-7, with D tentatively TRBD2 (6 bases). The CDR3 has 15 amino acids. CDR1 and CDR2 from the germline V gene are LNHDA and SQIVND (reference sequence). V was trimmed by 6 bases and J by 0 bases, leaving 15 bases between them. The CDR3 DNA reads TGTGCCAGTAGGAGCTGGGGGGATACCTCCTACGAGCAGTACTTC. Its translation: CASRSWGDTSYEQYF.

The chain joins TRBV7-2 to TRBJ2-3; 9 bases fit TRBD2. The germline V gene encodes CDR1 SGHTA and CDR2 FQGNSA. The CDR3 is 14 residues long. Trimming took 3 bases from V and 6 from J; bases not matched to a gene: 4. This CDR3 reads CASSFGGRGDTQYF. CDR3 sequence (DNA): TGTGCCAGCAGCTTTGGCGGGAGGGGCGATACGCAGTATTTT.